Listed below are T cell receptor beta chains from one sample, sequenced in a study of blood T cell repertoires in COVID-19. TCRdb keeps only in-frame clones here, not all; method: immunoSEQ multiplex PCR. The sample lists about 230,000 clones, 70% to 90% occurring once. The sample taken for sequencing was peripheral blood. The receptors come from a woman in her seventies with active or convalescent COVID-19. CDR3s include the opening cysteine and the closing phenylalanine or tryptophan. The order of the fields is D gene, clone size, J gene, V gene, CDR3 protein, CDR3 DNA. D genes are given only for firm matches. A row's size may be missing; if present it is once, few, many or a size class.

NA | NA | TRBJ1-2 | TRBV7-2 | CASSSSGGASGGYTF | TGTGCCAGCAGCTCCTCGGGGGGCGCGTCTGGTGGCTACACCTTC
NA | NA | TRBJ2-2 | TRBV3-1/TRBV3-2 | CASSQVSFPGELFF | TGTGCCAGCAGCCAAGTATCCTTCCCCGGGGAGCTGTTTTTT
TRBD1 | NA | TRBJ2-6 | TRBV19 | CASSTLTGAGANVLTF | TGTGCCAGTAGTACCCTGACAGGGGCTGGGGCCAACGTCCTGACTTTC
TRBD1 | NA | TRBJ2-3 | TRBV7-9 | CASSSTGGAQYF | TGTGCCAGCAGCTCGACAGGGGGTGCGCAGTATTTT
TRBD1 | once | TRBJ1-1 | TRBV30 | CAWSGQGDTEAFF | TGTGCCTGGAGTGGACAGGGGGACACTGAAGCTTTCTTT
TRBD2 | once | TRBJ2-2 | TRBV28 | CASSLSGSGGELFF | TGTGCCAGCAGCCTTAGCGGGAGCGGCGGGGAGCTGTTTTTT
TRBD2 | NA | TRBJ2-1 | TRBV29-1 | CSAPKGLAGGRNEQFF | TGCAGCGCCCCCAAGGGCCTAGCGGGGGGCCGCAATGAGCAGTTCTTC
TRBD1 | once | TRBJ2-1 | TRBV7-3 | CASRSSPQGAVEQFF | TGTGCCAGCAGATCCTCCCCACAGGGGGCGGTTGAGCAGTTCTTC
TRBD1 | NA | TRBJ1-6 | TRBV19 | CASSSGGSSSYNSPLHF | TGTGCCAGTAGTTCAGGGGGTTCTAGCTCCTATAATTCACCCCTCCACTTT
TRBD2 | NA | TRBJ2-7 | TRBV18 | CASSKGLAGTYEQYF | TGTGCCAGCTCAAAAGGACTAGCGGGAACATACGAGCAGTACTTC
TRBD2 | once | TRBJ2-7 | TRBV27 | CASSLVAGGSYEQYF | TGTGCCAGCAGTTTAGTAGCGGGAGGCTCCTACGAGCAGTACTTC
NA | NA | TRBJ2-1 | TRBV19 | CATRRGKAYNEQFF | TGTGCCACCAGGAGAGGGAAGGCCTACAATGAGCAGTTCTTC
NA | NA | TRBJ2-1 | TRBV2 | CASGLESYNEQFF | TGTGCCAGCGGTCTAGAGTCCTACAATGAGCAGTTCTTC
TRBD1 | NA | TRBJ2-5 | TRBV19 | CASTQMGQGGETQYF | TGTGCCAGTACCCAGATGGGACAGGGGGGAGAGACCCAGTACTTC
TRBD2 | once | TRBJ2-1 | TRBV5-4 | CASSKTSGGAGEQFF | TGTGCCAGCAGCAAGACTAGCGGGGGGGCCGGGGAGCAGTTCTTC